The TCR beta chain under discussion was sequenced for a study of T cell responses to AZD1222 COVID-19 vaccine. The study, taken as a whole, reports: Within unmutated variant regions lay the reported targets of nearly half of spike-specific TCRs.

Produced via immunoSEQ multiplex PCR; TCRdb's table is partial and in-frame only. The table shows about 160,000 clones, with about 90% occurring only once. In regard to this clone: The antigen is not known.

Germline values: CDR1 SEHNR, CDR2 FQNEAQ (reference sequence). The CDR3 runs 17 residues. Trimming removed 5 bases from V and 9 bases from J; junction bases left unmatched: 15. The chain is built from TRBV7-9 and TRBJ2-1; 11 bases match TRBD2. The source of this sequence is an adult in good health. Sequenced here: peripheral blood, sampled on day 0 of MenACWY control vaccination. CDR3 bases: TGTGCCAGCAGCCCGCCTACGGGACTAGCGGAGGGGGGTGAGCAGTTCTTC. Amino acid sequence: CASSPPTGLAEGGEQFF.